Given below is one TCR beta chain in context. The sample belongs to a study of cytomegalovirus exposure and HLA in healthy donors. Study at large: Earlier work reported 95 million to 130 million unique TCR beta sequences from 180 million or so T cells.

Researchers ran the PCR with 60 Vbeta and 13 Jbeta primers. Generated by immunoSEQ multiplex PCR, the TCRdb table keeps only in-frame clones and is missing some. The data show over 150,000 clones, roughly 82% seen once. Between the trimmed V and J ends, which lost 5 bases and 5 bases, there was a span of 14 bases. CDR1 and CDR2 from the germline V gene are MNHNS and SASEGT. The CDR3 totals 14 residues. This clonotype was obtained from a girl aged 2-10 years in good health and CMV-seropositive. Material: PBMCs. The genes are TRBV6-1 and TRBJ2-3; D uncertain. Here the CDR3 reads CASSTRLPKDTQYF. In nucleotides, the CDR3 is TGTGCCAGCAGTACCCGCCTACCCAAAGATACGCAGTATTTT.